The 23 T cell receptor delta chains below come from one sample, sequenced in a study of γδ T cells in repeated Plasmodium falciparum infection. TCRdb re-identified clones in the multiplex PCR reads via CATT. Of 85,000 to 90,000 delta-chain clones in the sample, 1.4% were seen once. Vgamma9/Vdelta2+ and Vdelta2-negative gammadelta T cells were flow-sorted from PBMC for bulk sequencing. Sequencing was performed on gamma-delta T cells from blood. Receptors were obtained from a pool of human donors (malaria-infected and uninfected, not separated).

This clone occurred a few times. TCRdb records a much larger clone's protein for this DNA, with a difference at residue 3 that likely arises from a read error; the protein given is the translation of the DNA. The chain's CDR3 is CAPGEPRTGGHLRLGVPNTDKLIF. The CDR3 bases are TGTGCTCCTGGGGAACCCCGAACCGGAGGGCATCTCAGACTGGGGGTCCCTAACACCGATAAACTCATCTTT. This chain uses TRDV1 with TRDJ1; 8 positions match TRDD3. The J gene is not listed in TCRdb, so it was assigned here from a DNA match to germline. CDR3 size: 24 residues. Germline loops: CDR1 TSWWSYY, CDR2 QGS.

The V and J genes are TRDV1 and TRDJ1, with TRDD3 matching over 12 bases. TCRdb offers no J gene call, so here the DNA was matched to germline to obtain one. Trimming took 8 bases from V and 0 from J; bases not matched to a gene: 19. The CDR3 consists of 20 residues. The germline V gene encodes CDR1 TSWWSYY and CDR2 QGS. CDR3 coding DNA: TGTGCTCTTAAAGTACTCCGGCCTGGGGGATACGCCCCGTACACCGATAAACTCATCTTT. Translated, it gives CALKVLRPGGYAPYTDKLIF.

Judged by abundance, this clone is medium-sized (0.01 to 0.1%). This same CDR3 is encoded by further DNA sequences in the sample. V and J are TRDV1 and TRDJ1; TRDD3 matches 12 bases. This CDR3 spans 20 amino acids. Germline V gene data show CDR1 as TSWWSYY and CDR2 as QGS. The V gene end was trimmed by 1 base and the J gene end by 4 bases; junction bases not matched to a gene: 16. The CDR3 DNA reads TGTGCTCTTGGGGAACCTTCCGAACCCCTCTCTGGGGGATACGGCGATAAACTCATCTTT. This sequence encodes CALGEPSEPLSGGYGDKLIF.

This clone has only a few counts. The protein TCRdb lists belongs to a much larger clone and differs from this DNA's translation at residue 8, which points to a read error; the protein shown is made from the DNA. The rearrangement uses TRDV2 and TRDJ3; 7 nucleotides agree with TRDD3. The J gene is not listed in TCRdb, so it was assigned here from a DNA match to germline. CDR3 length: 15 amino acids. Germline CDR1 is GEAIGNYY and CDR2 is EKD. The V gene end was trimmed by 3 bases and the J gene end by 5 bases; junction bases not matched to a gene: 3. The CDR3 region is CACDWGTRDTRQMFF. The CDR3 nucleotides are TGTGCCTGTGACTGGGGGACCCGGGACACCCGACAGATGTTTTTC.

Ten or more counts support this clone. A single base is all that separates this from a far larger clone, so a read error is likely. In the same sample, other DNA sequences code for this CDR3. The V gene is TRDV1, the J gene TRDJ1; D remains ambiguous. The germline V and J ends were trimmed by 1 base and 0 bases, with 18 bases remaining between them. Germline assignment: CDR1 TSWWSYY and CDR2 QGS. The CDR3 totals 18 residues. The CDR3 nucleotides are TGTGCTCTTGGGGAACGTACGTTTGGGCCGATGTACACCGATAAACTCATCTTT. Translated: CALGERTFGPMYTDKLIF.

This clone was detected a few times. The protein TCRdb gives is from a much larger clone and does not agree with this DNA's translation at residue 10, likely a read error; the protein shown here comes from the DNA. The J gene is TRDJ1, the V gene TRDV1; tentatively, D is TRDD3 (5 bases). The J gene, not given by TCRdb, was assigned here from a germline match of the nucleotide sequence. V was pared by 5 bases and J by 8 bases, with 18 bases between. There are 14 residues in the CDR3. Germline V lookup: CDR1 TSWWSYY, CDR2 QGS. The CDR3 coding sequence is TGTGCTCTTGGGATACGCCCCCCCGGCCCCAAACTCATCTTT. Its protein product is CALGIRPPGPKLIF.

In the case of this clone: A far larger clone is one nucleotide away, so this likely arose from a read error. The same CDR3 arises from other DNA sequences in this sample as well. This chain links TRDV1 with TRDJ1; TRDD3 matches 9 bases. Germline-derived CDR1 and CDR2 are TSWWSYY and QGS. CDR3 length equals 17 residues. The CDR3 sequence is CALGMDWGTFYTDKLIF. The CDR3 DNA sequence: TGTGCTCTTGGGATGGACTGGGGGACATTTTACACCGATAAACTCATCTTC.

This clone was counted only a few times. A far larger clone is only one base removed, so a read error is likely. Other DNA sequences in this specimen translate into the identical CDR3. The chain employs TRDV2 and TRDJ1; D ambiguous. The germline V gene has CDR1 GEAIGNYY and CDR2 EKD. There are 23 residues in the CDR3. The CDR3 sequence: CACDTGKPVGPPTAPHNTDKLIF. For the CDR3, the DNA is TGTGCCTGTGACACCGGTAAGCCGGTTGGACCTCCGACAGCACCACACAACACCGATAAGCTCATCTTT.

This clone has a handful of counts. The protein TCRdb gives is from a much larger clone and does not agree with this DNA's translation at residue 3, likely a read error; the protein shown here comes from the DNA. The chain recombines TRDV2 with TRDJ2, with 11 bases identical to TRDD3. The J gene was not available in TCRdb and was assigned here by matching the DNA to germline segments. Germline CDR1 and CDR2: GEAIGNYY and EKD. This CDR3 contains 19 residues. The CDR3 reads CAYDTLDWGITNLTAQLFF. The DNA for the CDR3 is TGTGCCTATGACACTTTAGACTGGGGGATAACCAATTTGACAGCACAACTCTTCTTT.

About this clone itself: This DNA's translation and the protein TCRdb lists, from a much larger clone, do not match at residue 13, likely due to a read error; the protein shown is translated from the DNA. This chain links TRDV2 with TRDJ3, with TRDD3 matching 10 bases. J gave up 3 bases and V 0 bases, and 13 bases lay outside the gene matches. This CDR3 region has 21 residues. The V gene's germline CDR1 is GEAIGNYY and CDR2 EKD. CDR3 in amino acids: CACDTGGLLGDRVWDTRQMFF. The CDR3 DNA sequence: TGTGCCTGTGACACCGGCGGGCTACTGGGGGATCGCGTCTGGGACACCCGACAGATGTTTTTC.

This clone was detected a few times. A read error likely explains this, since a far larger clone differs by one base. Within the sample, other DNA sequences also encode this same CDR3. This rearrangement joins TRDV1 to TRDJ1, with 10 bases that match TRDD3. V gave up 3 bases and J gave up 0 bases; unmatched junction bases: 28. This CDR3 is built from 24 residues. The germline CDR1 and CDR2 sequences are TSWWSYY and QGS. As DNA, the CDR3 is TGTGCTCTTGGGGAGCTAGTTACCACCTCTGTGGGGTTCTGGGGGATAACCTACACCGATAAACTCATCTTT. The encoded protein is CALGELVTTSVGFWGITYTDKLIF.

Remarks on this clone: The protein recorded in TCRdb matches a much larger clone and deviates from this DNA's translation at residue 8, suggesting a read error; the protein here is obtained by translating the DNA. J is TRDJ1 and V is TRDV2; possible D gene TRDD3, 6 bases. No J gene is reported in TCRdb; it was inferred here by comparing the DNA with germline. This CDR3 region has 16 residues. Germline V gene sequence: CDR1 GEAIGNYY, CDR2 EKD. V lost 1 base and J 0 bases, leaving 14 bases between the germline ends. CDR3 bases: TGTGCCTGTGACACGACTACTAGGGGATACACCGATAAACTCATCTTT. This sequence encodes CACDTTTRGYTDKLIF.

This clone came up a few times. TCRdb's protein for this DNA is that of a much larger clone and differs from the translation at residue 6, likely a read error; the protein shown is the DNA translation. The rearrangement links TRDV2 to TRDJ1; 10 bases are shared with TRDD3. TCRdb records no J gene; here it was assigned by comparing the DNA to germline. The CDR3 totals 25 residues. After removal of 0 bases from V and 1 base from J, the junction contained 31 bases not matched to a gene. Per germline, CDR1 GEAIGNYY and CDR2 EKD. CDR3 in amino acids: CACDTIGLGGYAANRVSETTDKLIF. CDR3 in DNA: TGTGCCTGTGACACCATCGGTCTGGGGGGATACGCGGCGAACCGCGTATCCGAGACCACCGATAAACTCATCTTT.

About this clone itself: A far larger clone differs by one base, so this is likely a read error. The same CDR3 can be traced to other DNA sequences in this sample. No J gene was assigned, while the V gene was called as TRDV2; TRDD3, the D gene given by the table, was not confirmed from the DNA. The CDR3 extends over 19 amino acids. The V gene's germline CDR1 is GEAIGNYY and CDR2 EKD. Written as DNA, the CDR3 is TGTGCCTGTGACACGAGACTGGGGGATACACTTCGAGACACCGATAAGCTCATCTTT. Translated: CACDTRLGDTLRDTDKLIF.

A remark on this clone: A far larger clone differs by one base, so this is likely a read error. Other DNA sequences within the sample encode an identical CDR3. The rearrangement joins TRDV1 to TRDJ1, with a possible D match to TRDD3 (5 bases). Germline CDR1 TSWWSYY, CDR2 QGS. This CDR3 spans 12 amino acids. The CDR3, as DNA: TGTGCGCTTGGGGAATACACCGATAAACTCATCTTT. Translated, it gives CALGEYTDKLIF.

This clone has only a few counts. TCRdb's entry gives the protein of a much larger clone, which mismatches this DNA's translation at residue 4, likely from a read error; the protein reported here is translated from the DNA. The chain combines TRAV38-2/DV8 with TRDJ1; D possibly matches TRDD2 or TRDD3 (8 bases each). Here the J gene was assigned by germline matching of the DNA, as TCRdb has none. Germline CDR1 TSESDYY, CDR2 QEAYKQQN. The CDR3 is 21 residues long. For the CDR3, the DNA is TGTGCTTATGGGAGCCACTTCCTACATCGGGGATACTCCTTTTACACCGATAAACTCATCTTT. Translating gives CAYGSHFLHRGYSFYTDKLIF.

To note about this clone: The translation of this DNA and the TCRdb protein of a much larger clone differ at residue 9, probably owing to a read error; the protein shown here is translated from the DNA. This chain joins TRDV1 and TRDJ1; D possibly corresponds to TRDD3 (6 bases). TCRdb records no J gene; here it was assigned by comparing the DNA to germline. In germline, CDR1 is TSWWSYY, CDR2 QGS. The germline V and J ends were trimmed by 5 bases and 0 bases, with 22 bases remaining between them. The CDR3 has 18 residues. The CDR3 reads CALGKKYSCGGNTDKLIF. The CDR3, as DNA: TGTGCTCTTGGGAAAAAGTATTCGTGTGGGGGGAACACCGATAAACTCATCTTT.

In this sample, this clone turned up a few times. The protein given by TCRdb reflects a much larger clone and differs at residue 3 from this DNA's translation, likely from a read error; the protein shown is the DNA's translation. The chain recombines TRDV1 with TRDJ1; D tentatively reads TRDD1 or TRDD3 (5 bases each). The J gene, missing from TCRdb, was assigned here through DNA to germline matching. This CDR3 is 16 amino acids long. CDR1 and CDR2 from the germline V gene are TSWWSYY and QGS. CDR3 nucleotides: TGTGCTTTTGGGGAAATGCCCATCCTGTACACCGATAAACTCATCTTT. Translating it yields CAFGEMPILYTDKLIF.

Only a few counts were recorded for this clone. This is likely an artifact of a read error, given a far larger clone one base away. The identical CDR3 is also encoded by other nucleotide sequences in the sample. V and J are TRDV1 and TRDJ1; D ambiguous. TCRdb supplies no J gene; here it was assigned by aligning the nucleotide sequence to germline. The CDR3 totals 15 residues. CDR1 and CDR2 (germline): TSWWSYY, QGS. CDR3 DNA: TGTGCTCTTGGGGAAGGGTCCCTATACACCGACAAACTCATCTTT. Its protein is CALGEGSLYTDKLIF.

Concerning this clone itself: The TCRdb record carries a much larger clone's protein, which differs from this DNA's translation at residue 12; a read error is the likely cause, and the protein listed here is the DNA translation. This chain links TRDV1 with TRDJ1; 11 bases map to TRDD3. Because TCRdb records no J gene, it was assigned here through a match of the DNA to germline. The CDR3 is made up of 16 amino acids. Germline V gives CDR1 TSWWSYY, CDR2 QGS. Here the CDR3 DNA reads TGTGCTCTTGGGGAAATGGTTCTGGGGGATACCGGTAAACTCATCTTT. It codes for CALGEMVLGDTGKLIF.

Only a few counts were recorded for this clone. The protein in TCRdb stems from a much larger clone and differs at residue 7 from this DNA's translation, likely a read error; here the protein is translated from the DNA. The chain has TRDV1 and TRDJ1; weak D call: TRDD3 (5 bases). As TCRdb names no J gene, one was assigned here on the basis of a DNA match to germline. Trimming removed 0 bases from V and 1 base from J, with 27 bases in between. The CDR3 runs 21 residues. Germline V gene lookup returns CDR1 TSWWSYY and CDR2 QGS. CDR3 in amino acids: CALGELRRTGHHQWGTDKLIF. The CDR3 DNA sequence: TGTGCTCTTGGGGAACTCAGGCGGACGGGTCACCATCAATGGGGCACCGATAAACTCATCTTT.

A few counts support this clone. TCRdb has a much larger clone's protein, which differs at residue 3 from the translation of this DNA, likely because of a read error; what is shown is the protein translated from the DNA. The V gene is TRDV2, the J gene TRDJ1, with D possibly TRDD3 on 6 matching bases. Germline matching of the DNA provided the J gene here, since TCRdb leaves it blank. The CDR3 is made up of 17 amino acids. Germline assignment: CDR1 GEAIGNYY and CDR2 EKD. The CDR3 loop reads CASDTVGVTLYTDKLIF. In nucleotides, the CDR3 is TGTGCCAGTGACACCGTGGGGGTTACTCTGTACACCGATAAACTCATCTTT.

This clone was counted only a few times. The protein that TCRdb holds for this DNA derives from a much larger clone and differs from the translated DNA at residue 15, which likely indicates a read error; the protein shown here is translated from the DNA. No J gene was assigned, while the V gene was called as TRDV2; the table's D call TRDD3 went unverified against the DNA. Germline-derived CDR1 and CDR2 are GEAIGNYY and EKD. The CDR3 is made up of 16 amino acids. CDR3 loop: CACDTGAYWKKEKLTF. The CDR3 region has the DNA TGTGCCTGTGACACGGGGGCGTACTGGAAAAAGGAGAAACTCACCTTT.